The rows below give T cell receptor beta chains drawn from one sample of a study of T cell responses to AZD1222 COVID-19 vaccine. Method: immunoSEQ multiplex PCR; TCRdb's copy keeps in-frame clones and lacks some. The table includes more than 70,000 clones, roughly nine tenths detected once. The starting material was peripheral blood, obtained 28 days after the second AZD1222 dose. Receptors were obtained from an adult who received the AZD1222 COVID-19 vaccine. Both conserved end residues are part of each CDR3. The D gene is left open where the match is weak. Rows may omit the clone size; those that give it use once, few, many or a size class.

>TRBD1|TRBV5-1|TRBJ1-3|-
TGCGCCAGCAGCTTGGTGACAGGGTTCGGAAACACCATATATTTT
CASSLVTGFGNTIYF
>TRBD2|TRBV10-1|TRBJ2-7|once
TGCGCCAGCAGTGAGTCGGGGACTAGCGGATCCTACGAGCAGTACTTC
CASSESGTSGSYEQYF
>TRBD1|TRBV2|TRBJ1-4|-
TGTGCCAGCAGGCAACAGGGGGCGACTAATGAAAAACTGTTTTTT
CASRQQGATNEKLFF
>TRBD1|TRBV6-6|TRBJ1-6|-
TGTGCCAGCAGTCGGGACAGGCCTGTAGTTTGGCTCCACTTT
CASSRDRPVVWLHF
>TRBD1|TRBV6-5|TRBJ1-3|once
TGTGCCAGCAGCTGGGACAGGGCAGGAGGAAACACCATATATTTT
CASSWDRAGGNTIYF
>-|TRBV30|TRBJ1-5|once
TGTGCCTGGAGCTCGGGACACCAGGCGCCCCAGCATTTT
CAWSSGHQAPQHF
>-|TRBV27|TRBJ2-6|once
TGTGCCAGCAGTTTATCGGGTTACCCTGGGGCCAACGTCCTGACTTTC
CASSLSGYPGANVLTF
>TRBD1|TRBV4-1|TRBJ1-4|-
TGCGCCAGCAGCCCGGGACAGCGGCTGGCTAATGAAAAACTGTTTTTT
CASSPGQRLANEKLFF
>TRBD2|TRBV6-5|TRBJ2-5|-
TGTGCCAGCAGTTGGCTAGCGGTTGGTGAGACCCAGTACTTC
CASSWLAVGETQYF
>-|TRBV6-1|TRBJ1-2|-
TGTGCCAGCAGTGAATATGTGGTTGACTATGGCTACACCTTC
CASSEYVVDYGYTF
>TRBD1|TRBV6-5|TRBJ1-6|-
TGTGCCAGCAGTTACTCGACAGGGGGGGATAATTCACCCCTCCACTTT
CASSYSTGGDNSPLHF
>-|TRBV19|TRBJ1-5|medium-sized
TGTGCCAGTAGTACTCAGGGTAGCAATCAGCCCCAGCATTTT
CASSTQGSNQPQHF
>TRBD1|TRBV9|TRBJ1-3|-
TGTGCCAGCAGCGTAGGACAGGGCAGTGGAAACACCATATATTTT
CASSVGQGSGNTIYF
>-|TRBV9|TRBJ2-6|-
TGTGCCAGCAGCGTGGGGGGTAACTCTGGGGCCAACGTCCTGACTTTC
CASSVGGNSGANVLTF
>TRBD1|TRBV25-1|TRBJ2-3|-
TGTGCCAGCAGTGATACAGGGGGACCTGGGGATACGCAGTATTTT
CASSDTGGPGDTQYF
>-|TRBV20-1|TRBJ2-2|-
TGCAGTGCTAAGACCACCGGGGAGCTGTTTTTT
CSAKTTGELFF
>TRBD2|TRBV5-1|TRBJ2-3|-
TGCGCCAGCAGCCTAACTAGCGGGGAGGATACGCAGTATTTT
CASSLTSGEDTQYF
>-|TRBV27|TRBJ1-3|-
TGTGCCAGCCGCAGTGGAGGAAACACCATATATTTT
CASRSGGNTIYF
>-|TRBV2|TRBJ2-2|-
TGTGCCAGCAGTCAACCCCCTCGGACTTACACCGGGGAGCTGTTTTTT
CASSQPPRTYTGELFF
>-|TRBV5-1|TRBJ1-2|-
TGCGCCAGCAGCTTGGATCAGGGGCGGGGCTATGGCTACACCTTC
CASSLDQGRGYGYTF
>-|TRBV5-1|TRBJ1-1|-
TGCGCCAGCAGCTTGGGAGGCAGTATCATGAACACTGAAGCTTTCTTT
CASSLGGSIMNTEAFF
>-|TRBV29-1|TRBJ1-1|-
TGCAGCCACCGATACCAGACGAGGGCTGAAGCTTTCTTT
CSHRYQTRAEAFF
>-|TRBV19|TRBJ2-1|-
TGTGCCAGTAGTATCGGTCGAGGGGTGTACAATGAGCAGTTCTTC
CASSIGRGVYNEQFF
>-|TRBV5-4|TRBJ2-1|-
TGTGCCAGCAGCCACTTTGCTAGCGTTCGTGAGCAGTTCTTC
CASSHFASVREQFF
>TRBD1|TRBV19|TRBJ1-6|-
TGTGCCAGTAGTCCGGGGACAGCGCTCGATTCACCCCTCCACTTT
CASSPGTALDSPLHF
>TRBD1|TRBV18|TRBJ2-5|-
TGTGCCAGCTCACCACCCACAGGGGGCTTGCGAGAGACCCAGTACTTC
CASSPPTGGLRETQYF
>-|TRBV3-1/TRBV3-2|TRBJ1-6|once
TGTGCCAGCAGCCGAGGGCAACGCTATAATTCACCCCTCCACTTT
CASSRGQRYNSPLHF
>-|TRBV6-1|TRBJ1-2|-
TGTGCCAGCAGTGAAGAATCCGGTGGGGGGCGCCTGTATGGCTACACCTTC
CASSEESGGGRLYGYTF
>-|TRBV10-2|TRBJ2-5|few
TGCGCCAGCACCGAGGGTAGGGCAGAGACCCAGTACTTC
CASTEGRAETQYF
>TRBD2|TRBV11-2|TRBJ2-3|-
TGTGCCAGCAGCCTGGGGGCTAGCGGGGGGGCCTCGCCAGATACGCAGTATTTT
CASSLGASGGASPDTQYF
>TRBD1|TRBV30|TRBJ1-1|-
TGTGCCTGGAGACGGCAGGGGGGTGAAACTGAAGCTTTCTTT
CAWRRQGGETEAFF
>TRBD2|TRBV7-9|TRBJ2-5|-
TGTGCCAGCAGCTTAGCGGTCGAATTAGCGGGGGGATGGATCCAGACCCAGTACTTC
CASSLAVELAGGWIQTQYF
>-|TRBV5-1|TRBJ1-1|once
TGCGCCAGCAGCTTGGTGGTTACAGGGTCGGGTTCTGAAGCTTTCTTT
CASSLVVTGSGSEAFF
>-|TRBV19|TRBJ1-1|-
TGTGCCAGTAGTTTTAGGGGTAGTGAAGCTTTCTTT
CASSFRGSEAFF
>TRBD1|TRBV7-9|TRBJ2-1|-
TGTGCCAGCAGCTTACGAGGGGGCGAGGGTAATGAGCAGTTCTTC
CASSLRGGEGNEQFF
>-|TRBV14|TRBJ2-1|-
TGTGCCAGCAGTAGGGGAACCGGCGAGCAGTTCTTC
CASSRGTGEQFF
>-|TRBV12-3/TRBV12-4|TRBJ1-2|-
TGTGCCAGCAGTTTATTATCTAACTATGGCTACACCTTC
CASSLLSNYGYTF
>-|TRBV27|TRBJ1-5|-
TGTGCCAGCAGTTTGGCCGCCCTCCGCCCGATTAGCAATCAGCCCCAGCATTTT
CASSLAALRPISNQPQHF
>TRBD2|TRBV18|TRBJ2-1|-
TGTGCCAGCTCACCACCGGGACTACCCGCCAATGAGCAGTTCTTC
CASSPPGLPANEQFF
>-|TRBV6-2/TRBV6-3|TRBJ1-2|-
TGTGCCAGCAGTCCCTCGACAGATAACTATGGCTACACCTTC
CASSPSTDNYGYTF
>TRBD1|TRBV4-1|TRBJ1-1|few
TGCGCCAGCAGCCAACTGGGACAGGGGGCCACTGAAGCTTTCTTT
CASSQLGQGATEAFF
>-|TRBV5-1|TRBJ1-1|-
TGCGCCAGCAGCCCTTCGGTCAGCCGAAACACTGAAGCTTTCTTT
CASSPSVSRNTEAFF
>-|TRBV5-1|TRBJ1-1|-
TGCGCCAGCAGCTCCCGGTCCCAGGGGCGTAACACTGAAGCTTTCTTT
CASSSRSQGRNTEAFF
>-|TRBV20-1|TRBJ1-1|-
TGCAGTGCCCCGATTACCACTGAAGCTTTCTTT
CSAPITTEAFF
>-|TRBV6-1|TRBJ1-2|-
TGTGCCAGCAGTGATGGTGGGATAGGCTATGGCTACACCTTC
CASSDGGIGYGYTF
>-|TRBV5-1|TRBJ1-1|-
TGCGCCAGCAGCCCGGGACCCTCCCAGGGGACTGAAGCTTTCTTT
CASSPGPSQGTEAFF
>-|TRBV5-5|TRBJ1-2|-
TGTGCCAGCAGCGAGATCGTCTTCTATGGCTACACCTTC
CASSEIVFYGYTF